This entry concerns a single TCR beta chain. The data are from a study of T cell responses to AZD1222 COVID-19 vaccine. V lost 4 bases and J 2 bases, leaving 12 bases between the germline ends. Germline V gene lookup returns CDR1 MGHRA and CDR2 YSYEKL. CDR3 length: 15 amino acids. Libraries were prepared by immunoSEQ multiplex PCR; TCRdb keeps only in-frame clonotypes and omits some of them. Of about 130,000 clones listed, 70% to 90% were seen once; the top ten hold 4.5% to 7%. Pooling covered second doses at about 4 or about 12 weeks. The sequence came from an adult who received the AZD1222 COVID-19 vaccine. The chain links TRBV4-1 to TRBJ2-1, with a possible D match to TRBD2 (6 bases). Sequenced material: peripheral blood, taken 28 days after the second AZD1222 dose. The CDR3 loop is CASSRLTSTYNEQFF. Written as DNA, the CDR3 is TGCGCCAGCAGCCGACTTACTAGCACCTACAATGAGCAGTTCTTC.